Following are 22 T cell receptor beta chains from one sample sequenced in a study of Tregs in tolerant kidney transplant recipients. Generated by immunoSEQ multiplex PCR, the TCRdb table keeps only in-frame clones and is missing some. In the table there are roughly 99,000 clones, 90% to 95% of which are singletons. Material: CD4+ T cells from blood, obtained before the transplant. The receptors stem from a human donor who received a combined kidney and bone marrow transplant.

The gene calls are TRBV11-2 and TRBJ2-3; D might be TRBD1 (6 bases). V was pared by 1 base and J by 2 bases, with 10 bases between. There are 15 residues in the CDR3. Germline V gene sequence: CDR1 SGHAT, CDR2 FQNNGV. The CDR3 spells CASSLAQGPTDTQYF. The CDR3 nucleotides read TGTGCCAGCAGCTTAGCCCAGGGGCCCACAGATACGCAGTATTTT.

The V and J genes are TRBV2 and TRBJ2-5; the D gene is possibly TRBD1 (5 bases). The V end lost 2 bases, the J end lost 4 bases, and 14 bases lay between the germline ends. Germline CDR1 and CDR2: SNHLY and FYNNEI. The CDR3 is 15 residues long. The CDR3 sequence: CASSENWQGGETQYF. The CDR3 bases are TGTGCCAGCAGTGAAAACTGGCAGGGTGGAGAGACCCAGTACTTC.

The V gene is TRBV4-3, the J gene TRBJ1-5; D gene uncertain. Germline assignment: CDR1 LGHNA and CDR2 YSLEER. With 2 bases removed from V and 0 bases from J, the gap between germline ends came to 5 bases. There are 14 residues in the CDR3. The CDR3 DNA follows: TGCGCCAGCAGCCAACACAGTAGCAATCAGCCCCAGCATTTT. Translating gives CASSQHSSNQPQHF.

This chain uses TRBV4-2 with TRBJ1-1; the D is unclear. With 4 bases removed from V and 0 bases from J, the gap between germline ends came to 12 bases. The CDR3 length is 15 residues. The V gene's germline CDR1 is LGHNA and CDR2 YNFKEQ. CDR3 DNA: TGTGCCAGCAGCCCTCGAGGGAGTTTGAACACTGAAGCTTTCTTT. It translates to CASSPRGSLNTEAFF.

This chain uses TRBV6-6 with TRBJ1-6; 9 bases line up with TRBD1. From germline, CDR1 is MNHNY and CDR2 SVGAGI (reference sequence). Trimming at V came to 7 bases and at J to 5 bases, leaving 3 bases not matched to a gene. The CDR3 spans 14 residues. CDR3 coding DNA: TGTGCCAGCAACCGACAGGGGGATAATTCACCCCTCCACTTT. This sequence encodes CASNRQGDNSPLHF.

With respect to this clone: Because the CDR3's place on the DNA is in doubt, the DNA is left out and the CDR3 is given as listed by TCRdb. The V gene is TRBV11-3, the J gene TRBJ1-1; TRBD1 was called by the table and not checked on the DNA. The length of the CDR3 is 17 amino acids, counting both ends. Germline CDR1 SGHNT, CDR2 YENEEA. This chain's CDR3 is CASSLGGSGQGYPAAFF.

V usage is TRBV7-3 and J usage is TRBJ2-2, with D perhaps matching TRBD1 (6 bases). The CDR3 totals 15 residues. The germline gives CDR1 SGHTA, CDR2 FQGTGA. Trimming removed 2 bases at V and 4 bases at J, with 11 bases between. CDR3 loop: CASSLGGRGTGELFF. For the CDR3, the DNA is TGTGCCAGCAGCTTAGGGGGCCGTGGCACCGGGGAGCTGTTTTTT.

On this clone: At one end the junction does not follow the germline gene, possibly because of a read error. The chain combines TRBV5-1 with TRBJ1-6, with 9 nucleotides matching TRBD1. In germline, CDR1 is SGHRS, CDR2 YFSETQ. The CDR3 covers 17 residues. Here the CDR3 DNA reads TGCGCCAGCAGCTTGGACGCAACAGGGGGCAATAATTCCCCCCTCCACTTT. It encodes CASSLDATGGNNSPLHF.

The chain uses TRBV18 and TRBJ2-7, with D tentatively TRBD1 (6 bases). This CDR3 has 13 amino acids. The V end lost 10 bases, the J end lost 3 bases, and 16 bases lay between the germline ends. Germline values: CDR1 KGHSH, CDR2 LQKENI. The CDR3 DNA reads TGTGCCACCTCTGGGGACAACAACTACGAGCAGTACTTC. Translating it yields CATSGDNNYEQYF.

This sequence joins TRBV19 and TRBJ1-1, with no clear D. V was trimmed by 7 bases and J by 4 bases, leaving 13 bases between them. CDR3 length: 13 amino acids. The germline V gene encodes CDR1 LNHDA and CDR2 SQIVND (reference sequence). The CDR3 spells CASMQVDITEAFF. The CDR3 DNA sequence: TGTGCCAGTATGCAGGTGGATATCACTGAAGCTTTCTTT.

This chain's CDR3 is CASTEGTGYIGYTF. The CDR3 region has the DNA TGTGCCAGTACAGAAGGGACAGGGTACATTGGCTACACCTTC. The chain links TRBV19 to TRBJ1-2; 9 nucleotides match TRBD1. CDR3 length: 14 residues. Germline loops: CDR1 LNHDA, CDR2 SQIVND (reference sequence). V lost 7 bases to trimming and J lost 7 bases; unmatched junction nucleotides: 10.

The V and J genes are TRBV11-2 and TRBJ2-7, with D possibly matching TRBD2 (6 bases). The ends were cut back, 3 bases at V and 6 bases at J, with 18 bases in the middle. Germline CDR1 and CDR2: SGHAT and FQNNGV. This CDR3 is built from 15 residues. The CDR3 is CASSLKGLRIFEQYF. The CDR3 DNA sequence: TGTGCCAGCAGCTTGAAGGGACTTCGGATATTCGAGCAGTACTTC.

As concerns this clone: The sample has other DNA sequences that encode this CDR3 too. The DNA of the CDR3 is TGCGCCAGCAGCCCATGGACAGGATCCTACAATGAGCAGTTCTTC. Protein: CASSPWTGSYNEQFF. The V call is TRBV4-1, the J call TRBJ2-1, with 7 nucleotides matching TRBD1. The germline V gene encodes CDR1 MGHRA and CDR2 YSYEKL. This CDR3 spans 15 amino acids. Trimming removed 4 bases from V and 1 base from J; junction bases left unmatched: 4.

Written as DNA, the CDR3 is TGTGCCAGCAGCTTAGACGGTCCTCAGCCCCAGCATTTT. Amino acids: CASSLDGPQPQHF. The gene calls are TRBV7-9 and TRBJ1-5, with unresolved D. This CDR3 has 13 amino acids. V was trimmed by 1 base and J by 6 bases, leaving 7 bases between them. From germline, CDR1 is SEHNR and CDR2 FQNEAQ (reference sequence).

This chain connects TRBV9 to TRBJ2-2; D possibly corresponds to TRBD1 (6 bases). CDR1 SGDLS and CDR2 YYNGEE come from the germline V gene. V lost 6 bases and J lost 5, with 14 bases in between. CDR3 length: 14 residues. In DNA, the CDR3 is TGTGCCAGCACCCGGACAGTAGGAACCGGGGAGCTGTTTTTT. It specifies CASTRTVGTGELFF.

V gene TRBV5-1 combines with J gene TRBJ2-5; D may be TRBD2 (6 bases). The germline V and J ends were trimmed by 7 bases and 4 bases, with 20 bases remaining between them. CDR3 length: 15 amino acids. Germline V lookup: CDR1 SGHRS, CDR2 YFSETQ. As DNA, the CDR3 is TGCGCCAGCGAAGGGAATAGCGGAGTTGGAGAGACCCAGTACTTC. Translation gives CASEGNSGVGETQYF.

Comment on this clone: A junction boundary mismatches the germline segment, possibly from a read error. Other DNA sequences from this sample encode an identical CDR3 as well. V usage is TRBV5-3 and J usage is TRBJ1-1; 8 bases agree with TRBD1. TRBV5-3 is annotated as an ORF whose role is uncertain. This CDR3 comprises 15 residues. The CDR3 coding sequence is TGTGCCAGAAGCCAGGGGACAGGCCTGAACACCGAAGCTTTCTTT. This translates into CARSQGTGLNTEAFF.

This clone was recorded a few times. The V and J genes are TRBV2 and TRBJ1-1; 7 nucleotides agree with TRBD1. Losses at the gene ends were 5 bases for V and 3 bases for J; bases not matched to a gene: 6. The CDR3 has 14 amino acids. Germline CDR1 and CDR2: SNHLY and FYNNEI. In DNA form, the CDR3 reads TGTGCCAGCAGTCAACAGGGGATGTACACTGAAGCTTTCTTT. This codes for CASSQQGMYTEAFF.

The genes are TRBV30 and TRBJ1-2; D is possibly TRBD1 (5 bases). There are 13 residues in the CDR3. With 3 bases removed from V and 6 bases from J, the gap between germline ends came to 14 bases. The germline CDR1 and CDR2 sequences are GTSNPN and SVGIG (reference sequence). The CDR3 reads CAWSLIRADGYTF. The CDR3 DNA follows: TGTGCCTGGAGCCTAATCAGGGCGGATGGCTACACCTTC.

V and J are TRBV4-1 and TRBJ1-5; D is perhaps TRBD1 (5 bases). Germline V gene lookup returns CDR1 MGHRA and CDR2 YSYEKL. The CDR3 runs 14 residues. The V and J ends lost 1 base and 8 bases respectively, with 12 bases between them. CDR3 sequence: CASSQVRVVEPQHF. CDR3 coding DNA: TGCGCCAGCAGCCAAGTCAGGGTAGTTGAGCCCCAGCATTTT.

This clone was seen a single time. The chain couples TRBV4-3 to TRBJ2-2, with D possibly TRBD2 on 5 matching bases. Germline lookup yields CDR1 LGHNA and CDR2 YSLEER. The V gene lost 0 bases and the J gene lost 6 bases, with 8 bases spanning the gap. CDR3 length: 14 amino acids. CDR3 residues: CASSQDGGAGELFF. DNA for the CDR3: TGCGCCAGCAGCCAAGATGGAGGAGCCGGGGAGCTGTTTTTT.

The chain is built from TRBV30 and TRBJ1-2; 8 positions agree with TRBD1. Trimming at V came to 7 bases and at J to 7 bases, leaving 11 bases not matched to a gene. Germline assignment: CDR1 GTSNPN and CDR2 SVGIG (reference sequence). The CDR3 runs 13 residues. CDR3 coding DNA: TGTGCCTCAACTATCCAGGGGGCGGCTGGCTACACCTTC. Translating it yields CASTIQGAAGYTF.